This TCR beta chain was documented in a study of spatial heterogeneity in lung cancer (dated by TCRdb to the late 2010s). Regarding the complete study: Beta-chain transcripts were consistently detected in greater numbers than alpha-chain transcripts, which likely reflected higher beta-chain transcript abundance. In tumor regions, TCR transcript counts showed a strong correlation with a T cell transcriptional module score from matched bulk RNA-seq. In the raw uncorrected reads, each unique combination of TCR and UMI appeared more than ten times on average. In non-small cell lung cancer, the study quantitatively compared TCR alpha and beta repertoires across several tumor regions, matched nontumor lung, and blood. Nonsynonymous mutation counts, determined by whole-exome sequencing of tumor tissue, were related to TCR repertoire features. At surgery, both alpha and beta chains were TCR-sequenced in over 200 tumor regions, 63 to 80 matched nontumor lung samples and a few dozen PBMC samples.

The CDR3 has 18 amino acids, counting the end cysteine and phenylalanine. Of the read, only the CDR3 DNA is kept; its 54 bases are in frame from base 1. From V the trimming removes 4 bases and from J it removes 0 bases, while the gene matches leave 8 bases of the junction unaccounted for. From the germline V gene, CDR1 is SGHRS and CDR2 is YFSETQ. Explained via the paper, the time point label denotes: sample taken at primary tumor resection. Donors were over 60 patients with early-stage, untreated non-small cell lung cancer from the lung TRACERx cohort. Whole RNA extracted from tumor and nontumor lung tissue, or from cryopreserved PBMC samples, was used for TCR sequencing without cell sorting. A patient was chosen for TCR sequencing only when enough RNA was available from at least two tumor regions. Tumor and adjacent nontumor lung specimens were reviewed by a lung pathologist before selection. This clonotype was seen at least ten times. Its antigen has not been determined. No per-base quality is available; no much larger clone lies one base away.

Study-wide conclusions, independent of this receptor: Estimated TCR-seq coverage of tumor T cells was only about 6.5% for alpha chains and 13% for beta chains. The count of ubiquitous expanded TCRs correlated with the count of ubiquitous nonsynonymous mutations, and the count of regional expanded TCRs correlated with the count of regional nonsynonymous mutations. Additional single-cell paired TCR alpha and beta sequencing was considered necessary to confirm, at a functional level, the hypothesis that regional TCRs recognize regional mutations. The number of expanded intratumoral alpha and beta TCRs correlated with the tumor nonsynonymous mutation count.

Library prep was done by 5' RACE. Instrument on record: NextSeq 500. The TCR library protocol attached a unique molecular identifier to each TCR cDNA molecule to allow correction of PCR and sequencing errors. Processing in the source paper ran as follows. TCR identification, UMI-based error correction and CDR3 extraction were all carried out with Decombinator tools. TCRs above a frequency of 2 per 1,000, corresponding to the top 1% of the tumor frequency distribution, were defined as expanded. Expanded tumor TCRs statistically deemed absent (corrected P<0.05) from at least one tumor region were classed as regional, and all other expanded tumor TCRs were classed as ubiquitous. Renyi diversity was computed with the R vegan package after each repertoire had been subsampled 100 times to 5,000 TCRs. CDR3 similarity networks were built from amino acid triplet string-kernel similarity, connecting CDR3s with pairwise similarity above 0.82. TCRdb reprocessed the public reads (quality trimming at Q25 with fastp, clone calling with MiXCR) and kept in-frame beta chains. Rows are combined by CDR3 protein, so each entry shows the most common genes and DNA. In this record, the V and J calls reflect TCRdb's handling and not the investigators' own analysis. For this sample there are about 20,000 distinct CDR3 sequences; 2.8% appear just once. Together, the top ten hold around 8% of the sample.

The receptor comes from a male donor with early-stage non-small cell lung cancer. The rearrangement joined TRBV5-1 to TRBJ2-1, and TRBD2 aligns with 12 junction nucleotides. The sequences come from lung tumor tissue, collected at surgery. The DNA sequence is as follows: TGCGCCAGCAGCCAGACTAGCGGGAGTGCGAGCTCCTACAATGAGCAGTTCTTC. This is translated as CASSQTSGSASSYNEQFF.